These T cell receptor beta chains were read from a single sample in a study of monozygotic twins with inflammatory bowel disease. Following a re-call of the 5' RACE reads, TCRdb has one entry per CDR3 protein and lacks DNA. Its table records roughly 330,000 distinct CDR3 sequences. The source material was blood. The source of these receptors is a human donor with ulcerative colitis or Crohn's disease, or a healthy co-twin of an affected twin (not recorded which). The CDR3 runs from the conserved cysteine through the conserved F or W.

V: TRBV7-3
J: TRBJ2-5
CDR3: CASSPGDRISETQYF

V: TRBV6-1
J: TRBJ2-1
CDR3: CASRAGGSSYNEQFF

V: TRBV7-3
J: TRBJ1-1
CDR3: CASSLRAAGVGTHFEAFF

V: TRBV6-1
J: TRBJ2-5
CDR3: CASSEAPGGVETQYF

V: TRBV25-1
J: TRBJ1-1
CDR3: CASSESNRGFAEAFF

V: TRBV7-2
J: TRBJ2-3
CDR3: CASSLQTGFNPHTQYF

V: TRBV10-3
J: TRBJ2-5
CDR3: CAISKTETQETQYF

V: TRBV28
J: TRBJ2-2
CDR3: CASSRTSGRVYRGELFF

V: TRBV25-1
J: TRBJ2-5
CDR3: CASSDPGGVEAQYF

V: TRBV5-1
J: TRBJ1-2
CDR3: CASSQSLDYGYTF

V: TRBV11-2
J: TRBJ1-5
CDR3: CASSLGESGNQPQHF

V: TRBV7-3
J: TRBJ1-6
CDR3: CASQLTGDNSPLHF

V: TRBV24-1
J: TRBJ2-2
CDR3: CATRGPRGATGELFF

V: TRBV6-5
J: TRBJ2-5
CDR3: CASRGRQETQYF

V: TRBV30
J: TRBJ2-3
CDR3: CAWSLRLAGYSDTQYF

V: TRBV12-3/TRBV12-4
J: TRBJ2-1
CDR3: CASRPLGWNEQFF

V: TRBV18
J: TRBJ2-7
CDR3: CASSLRDYSYEQYF

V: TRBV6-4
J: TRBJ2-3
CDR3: CASSLTPASTDTQYF

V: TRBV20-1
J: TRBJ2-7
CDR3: CSGHTGDYEQYF

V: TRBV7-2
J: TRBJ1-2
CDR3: CASSLSTGQYYGYTF

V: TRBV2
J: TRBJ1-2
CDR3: CASRAGTGDGYTF

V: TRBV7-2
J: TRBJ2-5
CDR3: CASSWGLAVSETQYF

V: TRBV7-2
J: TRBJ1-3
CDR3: CASSLDRDLSGNTIYF

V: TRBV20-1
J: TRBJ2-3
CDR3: CSARVGTIDTQYF

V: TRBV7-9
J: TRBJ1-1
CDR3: CASSVMAVFRGHTEAFF

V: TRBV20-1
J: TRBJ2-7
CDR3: CSARDRGRPHSYEQYF

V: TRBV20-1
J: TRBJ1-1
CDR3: CSARAPGRNTEAFF

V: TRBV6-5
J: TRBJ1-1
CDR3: CASSHRPPRIPEAFF

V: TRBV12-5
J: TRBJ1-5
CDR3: CASGPEQGAYSNQPQHF

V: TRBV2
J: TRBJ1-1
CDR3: CASSRQTGTTEAFF

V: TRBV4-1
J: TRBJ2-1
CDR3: CASSQEDSYNEQFF

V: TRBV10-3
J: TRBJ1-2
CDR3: CAITSGQGRDGYTF

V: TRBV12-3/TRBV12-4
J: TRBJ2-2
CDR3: CASSFLMNTGELFF

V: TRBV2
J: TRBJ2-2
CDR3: CASMTNTGELFF

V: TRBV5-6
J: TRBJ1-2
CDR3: CASSPSGYGYTF

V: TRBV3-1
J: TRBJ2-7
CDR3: CASSFRSAEQYF

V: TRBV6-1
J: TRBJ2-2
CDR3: CASSRTGINTGELFF